The clone carrying this TCR beta chain has only a few counts. TCRdb called the PCR reads again in MiXCR, with one record for every CDR3 protein. In the table there are some 320,000 distinct CDR3 sequences, 20% to 25% of which are singletons. This specimen belongs to a study of molecular identifiers for immune sequencing clone quantification. Trimming took 0 bases from V and 7 from J, leaving 15 bases between them. This CDR3 has 14 residues. The germline V gene has CDR1 DFQATT and CDR2 SNEGSKA (reference sequence). The chain has TRBV20-1 and TRBJ2-5; tentative D call: TRBD1 (6 bases). The receptor was isolated from a human donor in good health. Some libraries in this study had Jurkat cell RNA spiked in. Sequenced material: naive CD8+ T cells from blood, with Jurkat cell RNA spiked in. The sample's subset: FACS-sorted CD8+CD4-CCR7+CD45RA+ naive T cells. As DNA, the CDR3 is TGCAGTGCTAGAGACCTGGACAGAGGGGGGACCCAGTACTTC. It codes for CSARDLDRGGTQYF.